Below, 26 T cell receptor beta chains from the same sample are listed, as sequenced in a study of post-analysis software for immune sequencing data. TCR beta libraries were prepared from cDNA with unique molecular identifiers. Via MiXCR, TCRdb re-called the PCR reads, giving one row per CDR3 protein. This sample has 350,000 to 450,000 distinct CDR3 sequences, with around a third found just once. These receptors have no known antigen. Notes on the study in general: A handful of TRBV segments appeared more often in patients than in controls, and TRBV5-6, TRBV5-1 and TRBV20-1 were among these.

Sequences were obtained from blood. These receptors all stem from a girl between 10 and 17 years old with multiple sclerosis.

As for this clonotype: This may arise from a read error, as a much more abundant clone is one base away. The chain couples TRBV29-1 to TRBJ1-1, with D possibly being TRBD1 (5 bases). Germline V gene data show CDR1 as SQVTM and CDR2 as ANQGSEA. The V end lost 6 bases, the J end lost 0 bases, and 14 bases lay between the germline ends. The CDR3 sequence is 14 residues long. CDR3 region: CSVQGAVMNTEAFF. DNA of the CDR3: TGCAGCGTCCAAGGGGCAGTCATGAACACTGAAGCTTTCTTT.

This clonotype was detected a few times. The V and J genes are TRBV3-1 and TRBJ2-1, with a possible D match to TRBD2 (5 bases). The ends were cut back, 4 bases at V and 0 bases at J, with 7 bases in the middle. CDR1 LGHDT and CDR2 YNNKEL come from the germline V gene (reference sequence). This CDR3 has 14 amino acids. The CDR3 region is CASSPGYSYNEQFF. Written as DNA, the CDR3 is TGTGCCAGCAGCCCGGGGTACTCCTACAATGAGCAGTTCTTC.

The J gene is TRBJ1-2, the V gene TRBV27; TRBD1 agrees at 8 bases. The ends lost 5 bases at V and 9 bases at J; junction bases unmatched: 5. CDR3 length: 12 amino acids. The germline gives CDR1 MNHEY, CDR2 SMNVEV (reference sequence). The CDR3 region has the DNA TGTGCCAGCAGTACACAGGGGGGTAGCTACACCTTC. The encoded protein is CASSTQGGSYTF.

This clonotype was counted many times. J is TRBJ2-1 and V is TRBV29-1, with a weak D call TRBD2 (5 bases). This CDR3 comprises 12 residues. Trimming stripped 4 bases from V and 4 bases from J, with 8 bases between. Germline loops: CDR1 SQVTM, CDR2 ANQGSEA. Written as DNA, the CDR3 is TGCAGCGTTGCCCGGGGTTACAATGAGCAGTTCTTC. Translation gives CSVARGYNEQFF.

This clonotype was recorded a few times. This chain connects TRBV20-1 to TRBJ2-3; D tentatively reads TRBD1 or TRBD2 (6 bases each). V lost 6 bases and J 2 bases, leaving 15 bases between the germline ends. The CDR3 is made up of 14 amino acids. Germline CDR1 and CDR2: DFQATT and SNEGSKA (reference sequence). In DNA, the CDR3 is TGCAGTGCGGTTTTAGGGGGGCACACAGATACGCAGTATTTT. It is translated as CSAVLGGHTDTQYF.

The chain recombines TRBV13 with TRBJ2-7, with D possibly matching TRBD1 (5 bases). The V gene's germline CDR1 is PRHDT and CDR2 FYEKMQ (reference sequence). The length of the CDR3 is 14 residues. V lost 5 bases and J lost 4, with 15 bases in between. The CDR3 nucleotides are TGTGCCAGCAGCCTTTGGGGCACCAATTACGAGCAGTACTTC. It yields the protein CASSLWGTNYEQYF.

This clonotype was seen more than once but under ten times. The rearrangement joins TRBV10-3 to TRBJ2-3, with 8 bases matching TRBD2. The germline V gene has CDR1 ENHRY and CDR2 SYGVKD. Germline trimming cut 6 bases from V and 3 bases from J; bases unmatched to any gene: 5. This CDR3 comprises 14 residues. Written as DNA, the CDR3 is TGTGCCATCAGATCCCCGGGGGGGACAGATACGCAGTATTTT. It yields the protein CAIRSPGGTDTQYF.

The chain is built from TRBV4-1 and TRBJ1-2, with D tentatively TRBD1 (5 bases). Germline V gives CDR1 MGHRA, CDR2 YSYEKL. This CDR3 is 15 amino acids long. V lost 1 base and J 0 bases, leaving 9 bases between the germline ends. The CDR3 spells CASSQGGAANYGYTF. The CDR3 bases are TGCGCCAGCAGCCAAGGAGGGGCGGCTAACTATGGCTACACCTTC.

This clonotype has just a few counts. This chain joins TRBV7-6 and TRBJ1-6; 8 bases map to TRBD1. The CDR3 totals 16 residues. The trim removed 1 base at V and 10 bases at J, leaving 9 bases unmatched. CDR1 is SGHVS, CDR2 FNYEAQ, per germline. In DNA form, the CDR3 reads TGTGCCAGCAGCTTAGGGAATCAGGGGGCTCGGTCACCCCTCCACTTT. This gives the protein CASSLGNQGARSPLHF.

CDR3 protein: CASSQDGQSSSYEQYF. CDR3 in DNA: TGCGCCAGCAGCCAAGATGGGCAGTCAAGCTCCTACGAGCAGTACTTC. The chain combines TRBV4-1 with TRBJ2-7; D gene unclear. The CDR3 sequence is 16 residues long. The ends were cut back, 0 bases at V and 0 bases at J, with 12 bases in the middle. Germline-derived CDR1 and CDR2 are MGHRA and YSYEKL.

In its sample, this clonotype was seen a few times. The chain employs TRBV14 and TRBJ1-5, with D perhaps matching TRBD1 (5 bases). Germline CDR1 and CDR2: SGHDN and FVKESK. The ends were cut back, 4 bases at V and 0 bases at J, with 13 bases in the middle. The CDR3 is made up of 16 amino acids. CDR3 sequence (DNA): TGTGCCAGCAGCCGGCCGGACGGACATAGCAATCAGCCCCAGCATTTT. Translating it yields CASSRPDGHSNQPQHF.

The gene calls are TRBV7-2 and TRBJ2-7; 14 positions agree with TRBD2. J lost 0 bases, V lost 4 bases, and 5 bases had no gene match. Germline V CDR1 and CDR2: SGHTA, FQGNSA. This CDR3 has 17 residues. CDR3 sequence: CASSWTSGGTSSYEQYF. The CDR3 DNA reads TGTGCCAGCAGCTGGACTAGCGGGGGGACCAGCTCCTACGAGCAGTACTTC.

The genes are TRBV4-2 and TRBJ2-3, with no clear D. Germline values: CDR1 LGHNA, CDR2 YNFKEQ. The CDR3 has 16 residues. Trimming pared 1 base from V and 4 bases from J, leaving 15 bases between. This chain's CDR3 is CASSQVSLMQADTQYF. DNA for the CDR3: TGTGCCAGCAGCCAAGTGTCTTTGATGCAGGCAGATACGCAGTATTTT.

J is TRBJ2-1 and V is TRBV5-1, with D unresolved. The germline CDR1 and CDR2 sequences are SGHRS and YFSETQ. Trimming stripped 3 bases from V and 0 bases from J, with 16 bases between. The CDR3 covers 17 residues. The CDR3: CASSSGNRASSYNEQFF. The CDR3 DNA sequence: TGCGCCAGCAGCTCGGGTAATAGGGCCAGCTCCTACAATGAGCAGTTCTTC.

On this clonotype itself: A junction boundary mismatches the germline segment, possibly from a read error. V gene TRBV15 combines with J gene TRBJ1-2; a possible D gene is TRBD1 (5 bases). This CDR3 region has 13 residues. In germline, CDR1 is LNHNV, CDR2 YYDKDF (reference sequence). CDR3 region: CVTSLQGNYGYTF. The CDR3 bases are TGTGTCACCAGTCTCCAGGGTAACTATGGCTACACCTTC.

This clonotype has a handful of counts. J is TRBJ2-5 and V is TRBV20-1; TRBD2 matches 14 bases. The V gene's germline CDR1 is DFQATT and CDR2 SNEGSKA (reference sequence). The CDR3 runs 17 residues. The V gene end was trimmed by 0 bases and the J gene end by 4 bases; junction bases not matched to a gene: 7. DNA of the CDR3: TGCAGTGCTAGAGATCTTCGACTAGCGGGGGGGCGAGAGACCCAGTACTTC. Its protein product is CSARDLRLAGGRETQYF.

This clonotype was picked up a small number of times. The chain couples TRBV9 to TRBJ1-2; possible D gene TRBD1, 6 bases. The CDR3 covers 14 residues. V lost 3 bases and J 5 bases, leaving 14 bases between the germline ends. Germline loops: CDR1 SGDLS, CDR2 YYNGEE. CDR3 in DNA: TGTGCCAGCAGCGAACAGGGTTGGGCGTATGGCTACACCTTC. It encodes CASSEQGWAYGYTF.

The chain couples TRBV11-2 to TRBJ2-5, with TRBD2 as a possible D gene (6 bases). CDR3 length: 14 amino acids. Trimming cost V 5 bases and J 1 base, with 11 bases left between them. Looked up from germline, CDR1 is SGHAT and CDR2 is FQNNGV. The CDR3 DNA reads TGTGCCAGCAGCATCCAGGGAGGCCAAGAGACCCAGTACTTC. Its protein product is CASSIQGGQETQYF.

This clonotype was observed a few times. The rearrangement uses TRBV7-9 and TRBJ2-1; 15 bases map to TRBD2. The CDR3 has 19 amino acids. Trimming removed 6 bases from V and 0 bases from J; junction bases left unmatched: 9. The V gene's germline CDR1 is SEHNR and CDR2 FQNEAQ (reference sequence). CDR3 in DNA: TGTGCCAGCAGTCCGGGACTAGCGGGGGGCCCTTCCTCCTACAATGAGCAGTTCTTC. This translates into CASSPGLAGGPSSYNEQFF.

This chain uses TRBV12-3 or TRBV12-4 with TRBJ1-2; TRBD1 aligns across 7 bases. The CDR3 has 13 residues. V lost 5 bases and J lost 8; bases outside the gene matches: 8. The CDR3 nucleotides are TGTGCCAGCAGTCAGGGGGAGGGTTGGGGCTACACCTTC. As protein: CASSQGEGWGYTF.

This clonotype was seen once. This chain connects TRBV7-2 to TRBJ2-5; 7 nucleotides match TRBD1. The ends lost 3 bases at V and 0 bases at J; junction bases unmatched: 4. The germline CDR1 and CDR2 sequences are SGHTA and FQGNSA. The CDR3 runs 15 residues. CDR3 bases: TGTGCCAGCAGCTTTAACAGGGGTTACCAAGAGACCCAGTACTTC. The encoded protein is CASSFNRGYQETQYF.

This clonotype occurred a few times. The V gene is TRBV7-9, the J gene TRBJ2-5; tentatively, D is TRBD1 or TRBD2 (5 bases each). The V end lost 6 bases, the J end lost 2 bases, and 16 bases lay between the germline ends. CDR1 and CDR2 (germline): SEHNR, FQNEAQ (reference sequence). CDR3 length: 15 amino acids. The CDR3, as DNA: TGTGCCAGCAGATCGGGACGGAACCATCAAGAGACCCAGTACTTC. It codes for CASRSGRNHQETQYF.

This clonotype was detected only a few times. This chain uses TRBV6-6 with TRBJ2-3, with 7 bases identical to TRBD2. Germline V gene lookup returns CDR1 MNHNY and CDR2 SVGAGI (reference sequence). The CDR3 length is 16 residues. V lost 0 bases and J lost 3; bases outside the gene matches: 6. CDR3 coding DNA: TGTGCCAGCAGTTACTCCCCGGCCGGGGGGACAGATACGCAGTATTTT. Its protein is CASSYSPAGGTDTQYF.

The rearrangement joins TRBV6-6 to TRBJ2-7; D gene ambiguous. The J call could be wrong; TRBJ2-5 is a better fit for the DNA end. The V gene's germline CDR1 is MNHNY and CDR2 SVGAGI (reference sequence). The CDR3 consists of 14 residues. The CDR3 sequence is CASSPPTRRETQYF. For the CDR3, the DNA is TGTGCCAGCAGTCCTCCGACTCGACGGGAGACCCAGTACTTC.

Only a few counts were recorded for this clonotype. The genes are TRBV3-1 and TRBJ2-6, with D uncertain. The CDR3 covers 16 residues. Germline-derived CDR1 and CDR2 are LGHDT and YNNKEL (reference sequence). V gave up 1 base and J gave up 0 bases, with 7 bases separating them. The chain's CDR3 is CASSQGGGSGANVLTF. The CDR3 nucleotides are TGTGCCAGCAGCCAAGGAGGCGGCTCTGGGGCCAACGTCCTGACTTTC.

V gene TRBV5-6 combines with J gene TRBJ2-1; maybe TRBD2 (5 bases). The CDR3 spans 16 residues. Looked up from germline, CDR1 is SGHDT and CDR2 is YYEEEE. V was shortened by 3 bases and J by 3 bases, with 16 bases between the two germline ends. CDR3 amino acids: CASSSYTGSLYNEQFF. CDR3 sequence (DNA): TGTGCCAGCAGCTCTTATACGGGGTCTCTCTACAATGAGCAGTTCTTC. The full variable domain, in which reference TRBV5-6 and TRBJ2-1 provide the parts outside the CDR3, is DAGVTQSPTHLIKTRGQQVTLRCSPKSGHDTVSWYQQALGQGPQFIFQYYEEEERQRGNFPDRFSGHQFPNYSSELNVNALLLGDSALYLCASSSYTGSLYNEQFFGPGTRLTVL.